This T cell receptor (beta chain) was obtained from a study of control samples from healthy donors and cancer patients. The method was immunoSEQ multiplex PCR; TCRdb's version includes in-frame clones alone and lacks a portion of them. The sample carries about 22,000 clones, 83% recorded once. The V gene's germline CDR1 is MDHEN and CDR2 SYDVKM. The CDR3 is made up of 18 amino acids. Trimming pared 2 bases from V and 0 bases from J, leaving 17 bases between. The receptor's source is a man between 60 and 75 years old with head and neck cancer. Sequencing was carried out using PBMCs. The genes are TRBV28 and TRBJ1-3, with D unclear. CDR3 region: CASSLGWASGDSGNTIYF. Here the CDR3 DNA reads TGTGCCAGCAGTTTAGGATGGGCCTCGGGAGACTCTGGAAACACCATATATTTT.